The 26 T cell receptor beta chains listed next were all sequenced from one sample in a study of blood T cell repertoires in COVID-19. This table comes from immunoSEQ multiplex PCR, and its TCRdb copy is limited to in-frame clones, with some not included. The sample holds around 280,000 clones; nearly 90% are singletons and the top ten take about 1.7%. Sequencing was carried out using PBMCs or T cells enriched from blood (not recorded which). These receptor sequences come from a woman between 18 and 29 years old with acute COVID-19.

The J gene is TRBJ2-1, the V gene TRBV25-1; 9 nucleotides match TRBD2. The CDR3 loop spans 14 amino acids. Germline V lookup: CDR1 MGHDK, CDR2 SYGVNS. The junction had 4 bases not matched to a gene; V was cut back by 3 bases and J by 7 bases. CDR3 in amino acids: CASSDSGRRNEQFF. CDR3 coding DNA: TGTGCCAGCAGTGATAGCGGGAGACGGAATGAGCAGTTCTTC.

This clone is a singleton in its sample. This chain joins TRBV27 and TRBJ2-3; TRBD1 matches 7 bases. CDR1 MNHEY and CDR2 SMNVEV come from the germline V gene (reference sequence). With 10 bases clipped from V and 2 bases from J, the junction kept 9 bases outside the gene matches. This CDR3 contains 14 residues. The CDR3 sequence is CATKHRGDTDTQYF. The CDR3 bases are TGTGCCACAAAACACAGGGGCGACACAGATACGCAGTATTTT.

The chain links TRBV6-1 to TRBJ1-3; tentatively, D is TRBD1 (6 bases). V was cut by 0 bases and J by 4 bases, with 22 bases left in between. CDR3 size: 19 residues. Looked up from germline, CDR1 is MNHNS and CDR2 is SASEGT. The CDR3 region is CASSEAGESSGTLGNTIYF. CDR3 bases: TGTGCCAGCAGTGAAGCGGGCGAATCAAGCGGGACACTCGGAAACACCATATATTTT.

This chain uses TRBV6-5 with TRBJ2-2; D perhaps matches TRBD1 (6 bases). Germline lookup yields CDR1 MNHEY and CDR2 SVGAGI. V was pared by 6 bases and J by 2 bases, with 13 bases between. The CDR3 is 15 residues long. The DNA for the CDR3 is TGTGCCAGCAGCCACTACAGGGACAACACCGGGGAGCTGTTTTTT. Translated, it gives CASSHYRDNTGELFF.

The chain's CDR3 is CSVESGADTQYF. The CDR3 nucleotides are TGCAGCGTTGAATCAGGGGCGGATACGCAGTATTTT. The chain links TRBV29-1 to TRBJ2-3; tentative D call: TRBD1 (6 bases). CDR3 length: 12 residues. Germline CDR1 is SQVTM and CDR2 is ANQGSEA. The ends were cut back, 2 bases at V and 6 bases at J, with 9 bases in the middle.

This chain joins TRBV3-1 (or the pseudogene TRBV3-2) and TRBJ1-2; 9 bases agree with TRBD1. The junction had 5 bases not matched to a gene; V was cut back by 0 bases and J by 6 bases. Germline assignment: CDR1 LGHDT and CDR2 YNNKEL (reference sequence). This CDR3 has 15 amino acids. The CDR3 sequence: CASSQELGTGNGYTF. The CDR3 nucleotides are TGTGCCAGCAGCCAAGAACTCGGGACAGGGAATGGCTACACCTTC.

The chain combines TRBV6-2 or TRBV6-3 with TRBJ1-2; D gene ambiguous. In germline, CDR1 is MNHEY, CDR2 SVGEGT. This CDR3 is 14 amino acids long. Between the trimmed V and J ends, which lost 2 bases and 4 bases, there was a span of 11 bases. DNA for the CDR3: TGTGCCAGCAGTTACCGCCCCGACTTCTATGGCTACACCTTC. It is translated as CASSYRPDFYGYTF.

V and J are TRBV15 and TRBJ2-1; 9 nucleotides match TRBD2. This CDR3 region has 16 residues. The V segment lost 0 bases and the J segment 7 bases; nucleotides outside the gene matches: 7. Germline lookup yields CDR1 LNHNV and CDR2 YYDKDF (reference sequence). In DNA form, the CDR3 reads TGTGCCACCAGCAGAGATTGGGGGACTAGCAAGAATGAGCAGTTCTTC. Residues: CATSRDWGTSKNEQFF.

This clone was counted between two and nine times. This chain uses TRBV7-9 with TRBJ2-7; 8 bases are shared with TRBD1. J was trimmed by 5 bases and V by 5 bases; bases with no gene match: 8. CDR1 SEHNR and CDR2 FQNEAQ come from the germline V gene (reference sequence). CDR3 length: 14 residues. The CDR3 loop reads CASSPTGTGDEQYF. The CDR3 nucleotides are TGTGCCAGCAGCCCTACCGGGACAGGCGACGAGCAGTACTTC.

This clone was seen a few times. The CDR3 DNA is TGTGCCAGCAGCTATGCCGGGACAGGGAGCGAGCAGTACTTC. It specifies CASSYAGTGSEQYF. The chain uses TRBV7-8 and TRBJ2-7; 9 bases align to TRBD1. The CDR3 is 14 amino acids. Germline V gene sequence: CDR1 SGHVS, CDR2 FQNEAQ. Trimming cost V 4 bases and J 6 bases; bases outside gene matches: 7.

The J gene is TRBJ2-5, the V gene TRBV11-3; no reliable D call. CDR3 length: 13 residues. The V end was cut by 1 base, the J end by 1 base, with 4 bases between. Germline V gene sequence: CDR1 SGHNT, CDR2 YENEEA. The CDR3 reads CASSLAFQETQYF. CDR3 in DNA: TGTGCCAGCAGCTTAGCCTTCCAAGAGACCCAGTACTTC. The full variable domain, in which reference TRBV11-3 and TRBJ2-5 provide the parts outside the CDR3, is EAGVVQSPRYKIIEKKQPVAFWCNPISGHNTLYWYLQNLGQGPELLIRYENEEAVDDSQLPKDRFSAERLKGVDSTLKIQPAELGDSAVYLCASSLAFQETQYFGPGTRLLVL.

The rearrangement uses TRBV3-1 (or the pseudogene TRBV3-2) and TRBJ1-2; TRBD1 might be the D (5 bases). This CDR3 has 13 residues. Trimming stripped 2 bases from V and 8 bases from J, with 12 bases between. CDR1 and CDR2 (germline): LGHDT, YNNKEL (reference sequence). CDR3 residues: CASSQLGVEGYTF. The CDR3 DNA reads TGTGCCAGCAGCCAACTAGGGGTTGAGGGCTACACCTTC.

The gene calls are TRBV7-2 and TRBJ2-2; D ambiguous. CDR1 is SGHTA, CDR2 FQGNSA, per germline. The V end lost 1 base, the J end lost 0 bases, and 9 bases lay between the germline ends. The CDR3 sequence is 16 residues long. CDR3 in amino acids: CASSLVLDTNTGELFF. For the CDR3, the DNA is TGTGCCAGCAGCTTAGTTTTAGACACGAACACCGGGGAGCTGTTTTTT.

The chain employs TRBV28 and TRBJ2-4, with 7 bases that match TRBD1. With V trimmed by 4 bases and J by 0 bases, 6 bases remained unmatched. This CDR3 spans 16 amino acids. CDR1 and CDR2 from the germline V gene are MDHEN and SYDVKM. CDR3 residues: CASSSPGQLAKNIQYF. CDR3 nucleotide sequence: TGTGCCAGCAGTTCCCCGGGACAGTTAGCCAAAAACATTCAGTACTTC.

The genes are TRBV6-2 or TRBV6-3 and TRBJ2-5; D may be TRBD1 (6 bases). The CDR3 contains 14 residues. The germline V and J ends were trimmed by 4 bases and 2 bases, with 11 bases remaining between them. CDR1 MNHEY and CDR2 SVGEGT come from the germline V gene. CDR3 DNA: TGTGCCAGCAGTTTTCTAGGACAGCAAGAGACCCAGTACTTC. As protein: CASSFLGQQETQYF.

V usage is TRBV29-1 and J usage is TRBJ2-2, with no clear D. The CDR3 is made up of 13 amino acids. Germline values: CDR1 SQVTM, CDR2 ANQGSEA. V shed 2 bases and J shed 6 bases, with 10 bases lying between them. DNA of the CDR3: TGCAGCGTTGAAATGGCCCCCTCCGGGGAGCTGTTTTTT. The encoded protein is CSVEMAPSGELFF.

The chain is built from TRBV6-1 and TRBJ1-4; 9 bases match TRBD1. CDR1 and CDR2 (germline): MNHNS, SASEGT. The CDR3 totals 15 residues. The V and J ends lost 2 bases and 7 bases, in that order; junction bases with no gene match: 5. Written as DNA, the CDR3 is TGTGCCAGCAGTGAATCTGGGACAGGGTCTGAAAAACTGTTTTTT. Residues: CASSESGTGSEKLFF.

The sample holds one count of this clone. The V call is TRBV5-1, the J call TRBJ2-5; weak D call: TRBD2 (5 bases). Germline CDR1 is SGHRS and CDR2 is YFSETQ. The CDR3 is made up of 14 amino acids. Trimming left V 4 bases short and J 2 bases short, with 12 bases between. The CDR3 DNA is TGCGCCAGCAGCAAATTCGGGGTTCAAGAGACCCAGTACTTC. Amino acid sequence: CASSKFGVQETQYF.

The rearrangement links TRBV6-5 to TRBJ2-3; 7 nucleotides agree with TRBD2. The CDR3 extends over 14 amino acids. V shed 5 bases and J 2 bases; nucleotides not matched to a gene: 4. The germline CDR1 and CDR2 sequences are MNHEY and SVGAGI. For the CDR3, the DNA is TGTGCCAGCAGTAAGCGGGACTCCACAGATACGCAGTATTTT. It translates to CASSKRDSTDTQYF.

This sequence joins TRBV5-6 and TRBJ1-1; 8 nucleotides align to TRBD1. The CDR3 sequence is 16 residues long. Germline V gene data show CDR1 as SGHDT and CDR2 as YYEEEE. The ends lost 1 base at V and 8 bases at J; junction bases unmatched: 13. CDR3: CASSLFRHQGAKEAFF. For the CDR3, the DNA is TGTGCCAGCAGCTTGTTCCGCCACCAGGGGGCTAAAGAAGCTTTCTTT.

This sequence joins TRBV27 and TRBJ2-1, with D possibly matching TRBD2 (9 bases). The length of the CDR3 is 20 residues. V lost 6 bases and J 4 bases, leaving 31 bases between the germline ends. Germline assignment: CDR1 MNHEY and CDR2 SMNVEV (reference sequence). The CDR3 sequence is CASRPLQIGTGGRGYNEQFF. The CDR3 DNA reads TGTGCCAGCAGGCCCCTCCAAATTGGGACAGGCGGGAGGGGATACAATGAGCAGTTCTTC.

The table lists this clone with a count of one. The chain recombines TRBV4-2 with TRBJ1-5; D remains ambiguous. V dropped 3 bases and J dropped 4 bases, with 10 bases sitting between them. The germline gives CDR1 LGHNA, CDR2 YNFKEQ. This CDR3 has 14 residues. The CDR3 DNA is TGTGCCAGCAGCCAGGTTACAGCTAATCAGCCCCAGCATTTT. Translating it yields CASSQVTANQPQHF.

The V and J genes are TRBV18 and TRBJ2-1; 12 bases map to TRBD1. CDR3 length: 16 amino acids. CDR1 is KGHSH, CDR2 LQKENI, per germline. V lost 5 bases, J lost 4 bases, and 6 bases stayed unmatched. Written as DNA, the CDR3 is TGTGCCAGCTCAGAGACGGGACAGGGGGCTTACAATGAGCAGTTCTTC. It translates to CASSETGQGAYNEQFF.

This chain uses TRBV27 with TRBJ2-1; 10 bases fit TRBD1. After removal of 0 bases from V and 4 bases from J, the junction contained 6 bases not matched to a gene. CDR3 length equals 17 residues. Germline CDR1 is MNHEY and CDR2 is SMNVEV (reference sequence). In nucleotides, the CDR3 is TGTGCCAGCAGTTTATCTTACTGGGGACAGGGGTACAATGAGCAGTTCTTC. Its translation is CASSLSYWGQGYNEQFF.

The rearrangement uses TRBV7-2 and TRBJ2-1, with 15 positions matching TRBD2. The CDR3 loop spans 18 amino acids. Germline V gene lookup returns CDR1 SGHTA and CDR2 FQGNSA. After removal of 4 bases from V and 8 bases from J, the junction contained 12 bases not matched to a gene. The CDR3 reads CASSSRKWTSGRVDEQFF. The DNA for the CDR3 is TGTGCCAGCAGCTCCCGAAAATGGACTAGCGGGAGGGTCGATGAGCAGTTCTTC.

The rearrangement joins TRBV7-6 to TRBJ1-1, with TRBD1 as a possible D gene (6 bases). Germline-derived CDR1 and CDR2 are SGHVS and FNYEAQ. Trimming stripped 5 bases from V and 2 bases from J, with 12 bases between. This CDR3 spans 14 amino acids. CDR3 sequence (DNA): TGTGCCAGCAGCCTGGGTGGGACAAACACTGAAGCTTTCTTT. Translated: CASSLGGTNTEAFF.